A selection of T cell receptor beta chains follows, all from one sample in a study of blood T cell repertoires in COVID-19. The table came from immunoSEQ multiplex PCR; TCRdb's copy has only in-frame clones and leaves some out. This sample has about 150,000 clones; roughly 82% occur once, and the top ten carry 2.2%. The source material was peripheral blood. These receptors came from a man between 65 and 85 years old with acute or convalescent COVID-19. Both conserved end residues are part of each CDR3. The D gene is left open where the match is weak. Size values are once, few and many counts, or a class for expanded clones, and some rows have none.

TRBJ2-1	TRBD1	once	TRBV7-6	13	TGTGCCAGCAGCCGGGACAGGGGTGCTGAGCAGTTCTTC	CASSRDRGAEQFF
TRBJ1-1	-	-	TRBV6-1	14	TGTGCCAGCAGTGAAGTCGGAGACGGGACTGAAGCTTTCTTT	CASSEVGDGTEAFF
TRBJ1-1	TRBD1	-	TRBV19	19	TGTGCCAGTAGTATAAAGGGATCGGGGACAGGGGCTAGGAACACTGAAGCTTTCTTT	CASSIKGSGTGARNTEAFF
TRBJ2-7	-	-	TRBV7-2	15	TGTGCCAGCAGCTTAGGGGGGGGGACATACTACGAGCAGTACTTC	CASSLGGGTYYEQYF
TRBJ2-3	TRBD2	-	TRBV2	20	TGTGCCAGCAGTGAAGCGCGCTCTAGCGGGAGGCGAGTTTTCTTAGATACGCAGTATTTT	CASSEARSSGRRVFLDTQYF
TRBJ2-7	-	-	TRBV7-3	17	TGTGCCAGCAGCTACGGGGGCCCCAGGGGGACATCCTACGAGCAGTACTTC	CASSYGGPRGTSYEQYF
TRBJ1-5	-	once	TRBV7-8	14	TGTGCCAGCAGTATGGGGACTTTCAATCAGCCCCAGCATTTT	CASSMGTFNQPQHF
TRBJ2-5	TRBD2	-	TRBV3-1/TRBV3-2	15	TGTGCCAGCAGCAACCGGGGGGGCACCCAAGAGACCCAGTACTTC	CASSNRGGTQETQYF
TRBJ1-1	-	-	TRBV19	15	TGTGCCAGTAGTAACCCGGTCGTCCTTAGCACTGAAGCTTTCTTT	CASSNPVVLSTEAFF
TRBJ1-5	-	-	TRBV7-9	14	TGTGCCAGCAGCTTATCAGGCGACGGTCAGCCCCAGCATTTT	CASSLSGDGQPQHF
TRBJ2-5	-	-	TRBV27	12	TGTGCCAGCAGTCCTACGCGGGAGACCCAGTACTTC	CASSPTRETQYF
TRBJ2-2	TRBD1	-	TRBV28	16	TGTGCCAGCAGGCAGGACAGGGATCCGAACACCGGGGAGCTGTTTTTT	CASRQDRDPNTGELFF
TRBJ2-1	TRBD2	-	TRBV6-5	15	TGTGCCAGCAGTAAAACTAGCGGGGCCAACAATGAGCAGTTCTTC	CASSKTSGANNEQFF
TRBJ2-3	-	-	TRBV2	14	TGTGCCAGCAGTGGACAGGATTACACAGATACGCAGTATTTT	CASSGQDYTDTQYF
TRBJ2-5	TRBD2	-	TRBV9	16	TGTGCCAGCAGCGTACTAGCGGGAGGGTATCAAGAGACCCAGTACTTC	CASSVLAGGYQETQYF
TRBJ1-5	TRBD1	-	TRBV3-1/TRBV3-2	16	TGTGCCACCTTGGGGGACAGGACGGATAGCAATCAGCCCCAGCATTTT	CATLGDRTDSNQPQHF
TRBJ1-2	TRBD1	-	TRBV9	13	TGTGCCAGCAGCGGGGACAGGGGGCCGGGCTACACCTTC	CASSGDRGPGYTF
TRBJ1-5	TRBD1	-	TRBV19	14	TGTGCGTCGTGGGACAGGGGGCTAGGTCAGCCCCAGCATTTT	CASWDRGLGQPQHF
TRBJ2-4	-	-	TRBV14	13	TGTGCCAGCAGCCCCACCTTAGGGGACATTCAGTACTTC	CASSPTLGDIQYF
TRBJ2-1	-	-	TRBV5-1	12	TGCGCCAGCAGCGTTGCAGGGGAAAGGCAGTTCTTC	CASSVAGERQFF
TRBJ2-2	TRBD1	-	TRBV19	16	TGTGCCAGTAGCCCGGACAGGGATGAGGGCACCGGGGAGCTGTTTTTT	CASSPDRDEGTGELFF
TRBJ2-2	TRBD1	once	TRBV3-1/TRBV3-2	16	TGTGCCAGCAGCCGAGCGGGCAGGGGGCGCGCCGGGGAGCTGTTTTTT	CASSRAGRGRAGELFF
TRBJ1-6	-	-	TRBV13	14	TGTGCCAGCAGCTTTGGGTCGGGGGATTCACCCCTCCACTTT	CASSFGSGDSPLHF
TRBJ1-2	TRBD1	-	TRBV19	15	TGTGCCAGTAGTAGCCCCCGGGACAGAGCCTATGGCTACACCTTC	CASSSPRDRAYGYTF
TRBJ1-6	-	-	TRBV28	12	TGTGCCAGCAGCTATTTGTCTTCACCCCTCCACTTT	CASSYLSSPLHF
TRBJ1-2	-	-	TRBV7-2	15	TGTGCCAGCAGCTTAGCCATCCACCAGGCGTATGGCTACACCTTC	CASSLAIHQAYGYTF
TRBJ2-2	-	-	TRBV19	14	TGTGCCAGTGGGGCGGAAGGGGTCACCGGGGAGCTGTTTTTT	CASGAEGVTGELFF
TRBJ2-5	-	-	TRBV5-1	14	TGCGCCAGCAGCTTGAGGAGCGTTTCCGAGACCCAGTACTTC	CASSLRSVSETQYF
TRBJ2-5	TRBD2	-	TRBV28	15	TGTGCCAGCAGTTTTCAGACTAGCGGCCAAGAGACCCAGTACTTC	CASSFQTSGQETQYF
TRBJ1-1	-	-	TRBV19	16	TGTGCCAGTAACCCCCGCGGGGTCGGGCCAGGGACTGAAGCTTTCTTT	CASNPRGVGPGTEAFF
TRBJ1-4	-	-	TRBV15	14	TGTGCCACCAGCAGAGATTTAGGGGGTGAAAAACTGTTTTTT	CATSRDLGGEKLFF
TRBJ2-5	TRBD1	-	TRBV30	14	TGTGCCTGGAGTCCGGGTACAGGGGGGGAGACCCAGTACTTC	CAWSPGTGGETQYF
TRBJ1-4	TRBD1	few	TRBV6-7	12	TGTGCCACCAGGGGGCGTCGTGAAAAACTGTTTTTT	CATRGRREKLFF
TRBJ1-4	-	-	TRBV7-9	14	TGTGCCAGCAGCTTAACAACAGGGACTGAAAAACTGTTTTTT	CASSLTTGTEKLFF
TRBJ1-5	-	-	TRBV19	17	TGTGCCAGTAGTCCCCTGGGGCGTCAGGGAAGCAATCAGCCCCAGCATTTT	CASSPLGRQGSNQPQHF